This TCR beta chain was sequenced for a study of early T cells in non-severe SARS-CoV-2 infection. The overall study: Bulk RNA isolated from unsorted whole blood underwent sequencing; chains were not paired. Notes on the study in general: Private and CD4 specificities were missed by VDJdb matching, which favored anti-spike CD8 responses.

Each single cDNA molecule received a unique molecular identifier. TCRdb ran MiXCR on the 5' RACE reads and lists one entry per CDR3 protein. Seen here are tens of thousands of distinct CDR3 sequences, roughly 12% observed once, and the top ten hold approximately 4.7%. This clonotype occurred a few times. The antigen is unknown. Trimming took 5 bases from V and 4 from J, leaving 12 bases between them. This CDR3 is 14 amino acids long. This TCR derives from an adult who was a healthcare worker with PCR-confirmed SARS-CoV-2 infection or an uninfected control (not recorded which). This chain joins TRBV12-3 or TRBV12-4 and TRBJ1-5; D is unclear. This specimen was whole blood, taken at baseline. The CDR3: CASSPIFSNQPQHF. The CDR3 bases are TGTGCCAGCAGTCCAATATTTAGTAATCAGCCCCAGCATTTT.